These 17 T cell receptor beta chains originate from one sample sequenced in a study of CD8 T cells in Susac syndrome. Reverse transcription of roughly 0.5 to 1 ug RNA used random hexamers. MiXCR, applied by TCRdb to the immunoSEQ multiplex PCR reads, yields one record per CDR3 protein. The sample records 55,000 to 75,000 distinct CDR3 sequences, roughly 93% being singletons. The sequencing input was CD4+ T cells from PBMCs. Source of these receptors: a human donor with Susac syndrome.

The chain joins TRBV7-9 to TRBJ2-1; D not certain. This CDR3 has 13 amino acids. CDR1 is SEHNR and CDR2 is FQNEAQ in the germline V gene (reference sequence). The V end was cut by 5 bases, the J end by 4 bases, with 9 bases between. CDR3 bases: TGTGCCAGCAGCCTATTGCAATACAATGAGCAGTTCTTC. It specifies CASSLLQYNEQFF. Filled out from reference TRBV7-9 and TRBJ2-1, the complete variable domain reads DTGVSQNPRHKITKRGQNVTFRCDPISEHNRLYWYRQTLGQGPEFLTYFQNEAQLEKSRLLSDRFSAERPKGSFSTLEIQRTEQGDSAMYLCASSLLQYNEQFFGPGTRLTVL.

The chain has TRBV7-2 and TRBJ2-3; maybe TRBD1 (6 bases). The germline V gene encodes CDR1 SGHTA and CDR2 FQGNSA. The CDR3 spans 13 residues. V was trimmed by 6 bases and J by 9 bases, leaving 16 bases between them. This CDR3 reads CASSQEQGRTQYF. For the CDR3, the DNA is TGTGCCAGCAGTCAAGAACAGGGACGGACGCAGTATTTT.

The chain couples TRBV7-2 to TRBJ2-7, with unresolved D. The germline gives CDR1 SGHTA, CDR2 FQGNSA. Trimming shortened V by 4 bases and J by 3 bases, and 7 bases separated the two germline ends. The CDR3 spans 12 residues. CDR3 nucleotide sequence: TGTGCCAGCAGCTCAGCCTTCTACGAGCAGTACTTC. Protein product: CASSSAFYEQYF. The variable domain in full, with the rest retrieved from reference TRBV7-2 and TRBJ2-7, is GAGVSQSPSNKVTEKGKDVELRCDPISGHTALYWYRQSLGQGLEFLIYFQGNSAPDKSGLPSDRFSAERTGGSVSTLTIQRTQQEDSAVYLCASSSAFYEQYFGPGTRLTVT.

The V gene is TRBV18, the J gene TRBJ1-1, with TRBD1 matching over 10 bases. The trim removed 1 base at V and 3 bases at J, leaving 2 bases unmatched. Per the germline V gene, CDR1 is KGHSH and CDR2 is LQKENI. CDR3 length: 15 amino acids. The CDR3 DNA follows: TGTGCCAGCTCACCACGGGACAGGGGCCACACTGAAGCTTTCTTT. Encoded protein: CASSPRDRGHTEAFF.

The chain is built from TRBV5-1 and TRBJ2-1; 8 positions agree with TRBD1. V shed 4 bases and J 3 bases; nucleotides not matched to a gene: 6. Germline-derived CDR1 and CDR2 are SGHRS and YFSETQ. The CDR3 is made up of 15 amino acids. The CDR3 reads CASSIWTGSYNEQFF. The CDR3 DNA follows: TGCGCCAGCAGCATATGGACAGGGAGCTACAATGAGCAGTTCTTC.

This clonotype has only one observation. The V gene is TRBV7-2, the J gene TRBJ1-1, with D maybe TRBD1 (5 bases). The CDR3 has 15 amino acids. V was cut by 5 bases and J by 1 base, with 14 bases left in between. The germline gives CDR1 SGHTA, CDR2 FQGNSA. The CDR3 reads CASSANRNWNTEAFF. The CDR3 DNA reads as TGTGCCAGCAGCGCAAACAGGAATTGGAACACTGAAGCTTTCTTT.

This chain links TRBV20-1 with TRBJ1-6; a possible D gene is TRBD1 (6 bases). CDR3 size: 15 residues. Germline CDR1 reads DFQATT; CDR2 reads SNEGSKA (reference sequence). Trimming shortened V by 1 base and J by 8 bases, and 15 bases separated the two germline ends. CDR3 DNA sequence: TGCAGTGCTAGAGCCCCCGGACAGCTCCATTCACCCCTCCACTTT. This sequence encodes CSARAPGQLHSPLHF.

CDR3 DNA: TGCGCCAGCAGCTTGGGACAGAAGGTGGGGGTAGCCAATGAGCAGTTCTTC. It codes for CASSLGQKVGVANEQFF. The J gene is TRBJ2-1, the V gene TRBV5-1; either TRBD1 or TRBD2 may fit D (5 bases each). The CDR3 runs to 17 residues. Trimming cost V 0 bases and J 6 bases, with 19 bases left between them. CDR1 and CDR2 (germline): SGHRS, YFSETQ.

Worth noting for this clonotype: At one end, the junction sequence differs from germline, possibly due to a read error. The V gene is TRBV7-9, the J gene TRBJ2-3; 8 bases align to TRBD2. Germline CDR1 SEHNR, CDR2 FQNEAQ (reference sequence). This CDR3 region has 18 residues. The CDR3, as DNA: TGTGCCAGTAGCTTACCCAGCGGGGGCGCTACGTGGACAGATACGCAGTATTTT. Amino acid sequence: CASSLPSGGATWTDTQYF. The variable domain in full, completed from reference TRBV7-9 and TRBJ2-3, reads DTGVSQNPRHKITKRGQNVTFRCDPISEHNRLYWYRQTLGQGPEFLTYFQNEAQLEKSRLLSDRFSAERPKGSFSTLEIQRTEQGDSAMYLCASSLPSGGATWTDTQYFGPGTRLTVL.

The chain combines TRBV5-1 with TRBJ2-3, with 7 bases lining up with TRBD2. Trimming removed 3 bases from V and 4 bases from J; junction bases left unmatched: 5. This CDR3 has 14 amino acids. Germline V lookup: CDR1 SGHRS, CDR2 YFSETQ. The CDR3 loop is CASSSGLSPDTQYF. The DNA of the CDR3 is TGCGCCAGCAGCTCGGGACTATCCCCAGATACGCAGTATTTT.

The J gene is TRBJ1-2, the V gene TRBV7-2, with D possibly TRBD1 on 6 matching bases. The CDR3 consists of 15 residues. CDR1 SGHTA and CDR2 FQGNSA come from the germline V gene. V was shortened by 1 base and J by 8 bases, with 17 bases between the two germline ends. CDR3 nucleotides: TGTGCCAGCAGCTTAGGCCCAAGACAGGCCCAGGGCTACACCTTC. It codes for CASSLGPRQAQGYTF.

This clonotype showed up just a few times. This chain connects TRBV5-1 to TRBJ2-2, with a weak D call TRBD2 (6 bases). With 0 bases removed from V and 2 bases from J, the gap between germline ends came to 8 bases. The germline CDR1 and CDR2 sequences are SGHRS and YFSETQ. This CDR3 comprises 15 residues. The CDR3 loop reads CASSLGGLNTGELFF. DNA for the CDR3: TGCGCCAGCAGCTTGGGGGGACTCAACACCGGGGAGCTGTTTTTT.

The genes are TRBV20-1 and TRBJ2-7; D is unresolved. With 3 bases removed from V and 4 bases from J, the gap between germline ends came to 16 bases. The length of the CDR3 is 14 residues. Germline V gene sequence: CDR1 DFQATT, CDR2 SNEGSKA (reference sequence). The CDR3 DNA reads TGCAGTGCTAGGCAGTCTGGGTGGATGTACGAGCAGTACTTC. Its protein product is CSARQSGWMYEQYF.

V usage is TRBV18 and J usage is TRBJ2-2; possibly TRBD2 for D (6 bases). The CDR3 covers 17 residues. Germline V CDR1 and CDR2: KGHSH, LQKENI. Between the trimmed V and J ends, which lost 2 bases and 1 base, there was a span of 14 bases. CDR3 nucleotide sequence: TGTGCCAGCTCACCAGGGGCGGGACTGAGGAACACCGGGGAGCTGTTTTTT. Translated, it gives CASSPGAGLRNTGELFF.

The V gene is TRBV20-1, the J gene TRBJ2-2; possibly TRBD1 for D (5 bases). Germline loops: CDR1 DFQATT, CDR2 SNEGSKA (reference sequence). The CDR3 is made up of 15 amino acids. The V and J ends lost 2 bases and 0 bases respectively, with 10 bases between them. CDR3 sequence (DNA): TGCAGTGCTAGACAGACAGATTCGAACACCGGGGAGCTGTTTTTT. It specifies CSARQTDSNTGELFF.

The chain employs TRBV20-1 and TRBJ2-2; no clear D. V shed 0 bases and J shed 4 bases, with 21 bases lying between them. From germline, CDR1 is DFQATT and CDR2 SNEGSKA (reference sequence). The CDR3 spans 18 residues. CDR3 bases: TGCAGTGCTAGAGATCCGAAAACAGTGTCCGTAAGCACCGGGGAGCTGTTTTTT. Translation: CSARDPKTVSVSTGELFF.

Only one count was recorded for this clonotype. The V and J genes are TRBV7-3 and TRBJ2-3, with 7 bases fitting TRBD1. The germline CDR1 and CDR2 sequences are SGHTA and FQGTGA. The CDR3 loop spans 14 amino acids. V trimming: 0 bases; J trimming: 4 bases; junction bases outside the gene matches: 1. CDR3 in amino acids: CASSLTQGADTQYF. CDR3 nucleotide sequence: TGTGCCAGCAGCTTAACGCAGGGGGCAGATACGCAGTATTTT.